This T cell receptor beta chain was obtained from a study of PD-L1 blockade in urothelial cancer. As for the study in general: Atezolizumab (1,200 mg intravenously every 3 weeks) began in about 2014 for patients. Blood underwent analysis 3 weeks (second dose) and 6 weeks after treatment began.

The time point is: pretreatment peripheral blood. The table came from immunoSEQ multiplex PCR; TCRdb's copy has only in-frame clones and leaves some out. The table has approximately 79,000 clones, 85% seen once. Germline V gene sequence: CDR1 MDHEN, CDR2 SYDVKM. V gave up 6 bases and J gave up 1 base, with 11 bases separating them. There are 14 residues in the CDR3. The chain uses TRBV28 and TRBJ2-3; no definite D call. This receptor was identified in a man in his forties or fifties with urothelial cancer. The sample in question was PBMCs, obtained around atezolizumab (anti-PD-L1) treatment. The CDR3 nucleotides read TGTGCCAGCAGCTACAACCAGGGCACAGATACGCAGTATTTT. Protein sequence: CASSYNQGTDTQYF.